The 12 T cell receptor beta chains presented below share a single source sample, sequenced in a study of T-cell reconstitution after alpha-beta-depleted transplantation in children. Unique molecular identifiers were used in preparing the TCRbeta library. TCRdb re-called the PCR reads with MiXCR, one entry per CDR3 protein. The sample records hundreds of thousands of distinct CDR3 sequences, around 13% being singletons. The sample was PBMCs, taken before TCRalphabeta/CD19-depleted stem cell transplant. These receptor sequences come from a girl aged 2-10 years with congenital amegakaryocytic thrombocytopenia, due to receive a stem cell transplant.

This clonotype was counted only a few times. The chain couples TRBV5-1 to TRBJ1-4, with 7 bases lining up with TRBD1. Germline V CDR1 and CDR2: SGHRS, YFSETQ. V lost 4 bases, J lost 2 bases, and 8 bases stayed unmatched. The length of the CDR3 is 16 residues. The CDR3 reads CASSRQGLGTNEKLFF. CDR3 nucleotide sequence: TGCGCCAGCAGCCGACAGGGCCTCGGGACTAATGAAAAACTGTTTTTT.

The rearrangement links TRBV12-3 or TRBV12-4 to TRBJ2-1; TRBD2 matches 8 bases. V gave up 5 bases and J gave up 8 bases; unmatched junction bases: 14. The CDR3 runs 16 residues. Written as DNA, the CDR3 is TGTGCCAGCAGTGCCGTCCGGGGGGGCGCGTGGGATGAGCAGTTCTTC. Translation: CASSAVRGGAWDEQFF.

CDR3 residues: CASSLQGRAEQYF. The DNA of the CDR3 is TGTGCCAGCAGCTTGCAGGGGCGCGCCGAGCAGTACTTC. The chain is built from TRBV5-4 and TRBJ2-7; D might be TRBD1 (6 bases). V was trimmed by 1 base and J by 6 bases, leaving 11 bases between them. The CDR3 is 13 amino acids. Germline V CDR1 and CDR2: SGHNT, YYREEE (reference sequence).

This clonotype was seen many times. The chain recombines TRBV20-1 with TRBJ2-3; D unresolved. Between the trimmed V and J ends, which lost 3 bases and 1 base, there was a span of 20 bases. The CDR3 is made up of 17 amino acids. From germline, CDR1 is DFQATT and CDR2 SNEGSKA (reference sequence). The CDR3 region is CSASNRELGGRTDTQYF. The CDR3 DNA reads TGCAGTGCTAGCAACCGCGAGTTGGGCGGACGCACAGATACGCAGTATTTT.

In this sample, this clonotype turned up many times. The J gene is TRBJ1-1, the V gene TRBV27; D unclear. Trimming shortened V by 8 bases and J by 1 base, and 11 bases separated the two germline ends. Germline loops: CDR1 MNHEY, CDR2 SMNVEV (reference sequence). The CDR3 has 13 residues. The CDR3 sequence is CASGVSRNTEAFF. In DNA form, the CDR3 reads TGTGCCAGCGGGGTTTCGAGGAACACTGAAGCTTTCTTT.

This clonotype appeared once. The V and J genes are TRBV7-8 and TRBJ1-2; D is undetermined. Trimming cost V 6 bases and J 3 bases, with 20 bases left between them. Germline V gene lookup returns CDR1 SGHVS and CDR2 FQNEAQ. The CDR3 consists of 16 residues. For the CDR3, the DNA is TGTGCCAGCAGTCCAGCCCGGGTTGGGGTCCACTATGGCTACACCTTC. It codes for CASSPARVGVHYGYTF.

This clonotype has ten or more counts. The genes are TRBV28 and TRBJ2-1, with D tentatively TRBD1 (6 bases). V shed 3 bases and J shed 1 base, with 13 bases lying between them. This CDR3 comprises 16 residues. CDR1 MDHEN and CDR2 SYDVKM come from the germline V gene. The CDR3 DNA is TGTGCCAGCAGTTTGACCGGTGGACAGTCCTACAATGAGCAGTTCTTC. Amino acids: CASSLTGGQSYNEQFF.

This clonotype was recorded a few times. This chain joins TRBV20-1 and TRBJ2-3; 8 bases align to TRBD2. V lost 6 bases to trimming and J lost 2 bases; unmatched junction nucleotides: 19. The CDR3 runs to 18 residues. CDR1 and CDR2 from the germline V gene are DFQATT and SNEGSKA (reference sequence). CDR3 region: CSAPGLGDVRPNTDTQYF. CDR3 sequence (DNA): TGCAGTGCCCCGGGACTAGGGGATGTCAGGCCAAACACAGATACGCAGTATTTT.

In its sample, this clonotype was seen a few times. The chain employs TRBV5-4 and TRBJ1-2; TRBD1 might be the D (6 bases). V was cut by 4 bases and J by 4 bases, with 17 bases left in between. CDR1 and CDR2 (germline): SGHNT, YYREEE (reference sequence). The CDR3 is 15 amino acids. CDR3 residues: CASSTDGQLVYGYTF. The CDR3 DNA reads as TGTGCCAGCAGCACCGATGGACAGTTGGTCTATGGCTACACCTTC.

In this sample, this clonotype turned up once. The chain has TRBV15 and TRBJ2-2, with a tentative D call TRBD1 (5 bases). The CDR3 is 17 residues long. Trimming left V 0 bases short and J 5 bases short, with 16 bases between. Germline lookup yields CDR1 LNHNV and CDR2 YYDKDF (reference sequence). The CDR3 DNA reads as TGTGCCACCAGCAGAGATACTGTGACAGTGGTGACCGGGGAGCTGTTTTTT. Protein product: CATSRDTVTVVTGELFF.

This clonotype was detected a few times. The rearrangement joins TRBV7-3 to TRBJ2-3, with 14 bases lining up with TRBD2. V was pared by 5 bases and J by 4 bases, with 5 bases of the junction left unmatched. This CDR3 has 16 residues. Germline assignment: CDR1 SGHTA and CDR2 FQGTGA. The CDR3 loop reads CASSLQGLAGADTQYF. CDR3 in DNA: TGTGCCAGCAGCCTACAGGGACTAGCGGGAGCAGATACGCAGTATTTT.

CDR3 bases: TGCAGTGCTGGGGTTAGCGGGAACCCCTACGAGCAGTACTTC. It specifies CSAGVSGNPYEQYF. This rearrangement joins TRBV20-1 to TRBJ2-7, with 8 nucleotides matching TRBD2. This CDR3 is 14 amino acids long. J lost 2 bases, V lost 5 bases, and 8 bases had no gene match. Germline lookup yields CDR1 DFQATT and CDR2 SNEGSKA (reference sequence).